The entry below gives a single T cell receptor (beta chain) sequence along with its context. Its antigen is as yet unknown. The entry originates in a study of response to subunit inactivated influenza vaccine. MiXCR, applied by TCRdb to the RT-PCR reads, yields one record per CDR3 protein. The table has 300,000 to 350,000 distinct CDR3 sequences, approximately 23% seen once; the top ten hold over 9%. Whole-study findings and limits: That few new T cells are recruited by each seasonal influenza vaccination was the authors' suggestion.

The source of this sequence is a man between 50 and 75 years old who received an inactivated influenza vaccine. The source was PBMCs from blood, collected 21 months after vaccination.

The CDR3 sequence is CASSHGQGGSEKLFF. CDR3 coding DNA: TGTGCCAGCAGCCATGGACAGGGAGGATCTGAAAAACTGTTTTTT. The chain uses TRBV4-2 and TRBJ1-4; TRBD1 matches at 8 bases. Trimming at V came to 3 bases and at J to 7 bases, leaving 7 bases not matched to a gene. Germline CDR1 reads LGHNA; CDR2 reads YNFKEQ. This CDR3 region has 15 residues.